The rows below give T cell receptor beta chains drawn from one sample of a study of T cells in Graves' hyperthyroidism and ophthalmopathy. Using its own MiXCR run on the multiplex PCR reads, TCRdb lists one record per CDR3 protein. The sample lists approximately 700,000 distinct CDR3 sequences, roughly 15% occurring once. Sequencing was done on a sample of blood. Receptors were obtained from a young man with Graves' hyperthyroidism. Both conserved end residues are trimmed from each CDR3. Only some rows state a clone size, as once, few, many or a class for expanded clones.

len,j_gene,abundance,v_gene,CDR3aa
14,TRBJ2-4,many,TRBV28,ASSLGAGQGRNIQY
13,TRBJ1-4,.,TRBV5-1,ASSPGGTAGEKLF
13,TRBJ2-5,.,TRBV7-2,ASSLGQGIQETQY
10,TRBJ2-2,many,TRBV18,ASSQSTGELF
13,TRBJ2-2,few,TRBV19,ASSIDPSGTGELF
9,TRBJ1-1,few,TRBV28,ASSLIGRSF
12,TRBJ2-3,.,TRBV7-9,ASSGASGRDTQY
14,TRBJ1-5,many,TRBV18,ASSPFSGGGGQPQH
13,TRBJ2-7,few,TRBV28,ASSYDPRTGYEQY
11,TRBJ1-2,few,TRBV24-1,ATSDPGASGYT
15,TRBJ2-1,few,TRBV30,AWSPQPPTAGYNEQF
13,TRBJ2-5,once,TRBV15,ATSRDQGSQETQY
12,TRBJ1-5,few,TRBV28,ASRVGGWNQPQH
13,TRBJ2-7,many,TRBV2,ASSEGGLSSYEQY
13,TRBJ1-5,many,TRBV30,AWRRGQGSNQPQH
14,TRBJ1-4,few,TRBV7-9,ASSLDREGLNEKLF
11,TRBJ1-1,.,TRBV7-3,ASSPGQGQDAF
13,TRBJ2-7,.,TRBV7-8,ASSLFGQSSYEQY
13,TRBJ1-2,many,TRBV28,ASSLRDPRVYGYT
12,TRBJ2-7,few,TRBV20-1,SASRTGGMNEQY
11,TRBJ2-5,many,TRBV6-2/TRBV6-3,ASSPTGPGTQY
13,TRBJ2-3,few,TRBV27,ASRELAGGTDTQY
12,TRBJ1-5,many,TRBV2,ASSDGGSAQPQH
12,TRBJ2-7,many,TRBV10-3,AIRRQGAVNEQY
12,TRBJ2-3,many,TRBV29-1,SVEQGAVTDTQY
15,TRBJ2-4,few,TRBV11-1,ASSSRQGGLAKNIQY
11,TRBJ1-5,.,TRBV11-2,ASSPEGEQPQH
14,TRBJ2-3,few,TRBV7-3,ASSDSGTGLKDTQY
12,TRBJ1-4,few,TRBV7-9,ASSLSPLREKLF
12,TRBJ2-1,.,TRBV5-6,ASSSPPVYNEQF
12,TRBJ1-3,.,TRBV7-2,ASSRQQGRDTIY
13,TRBJ1-5,.,TRBV19,ASSIDGRGQQPQH
12,TRBJ1-2,few,TRBV12-3/TRBV12-4,ASSYRDRALGYT
12,TRBJ1-1,many,TRBV12-3/TRBV12-4,ASSFLQVDTEAF
14,TRBJ2-7,few,TRBV4-2,ASSQEATGGAYEQY
13,TRBJ1-3,few,TRBV9,ASSVGQSSGNTIY
12,TRBJ1-2,few,TRBV5-1,ASSQPGGGYGYT
19,TRBJ2-1,.,TRBV6-1,ASSEVSGGAGGDVVLNEQF
11,TRBJ2-1,many,TRBV12-3/TRBV12-4,ASTPSGGNEQF
15,TRBJ2-7,few,TRBV18,ASSLSRLAGESYEQY
11,TRBJ2-5,many,TRBV12-3/TRBV12-4,ASSLHGQETQY
14,TRBJ2-1,many,TRBV6-2/TRBV6-3,ASRPRLAGTINEQF